Listed below are T cell receptor beta chains from one sample, sequenced in a study of cytomegalovirus exposure and HLA in healthy donors. Using immunoSEQ multiplex PCR, the repertoire was profiled, and TCRdb retains in-frame clones only, with some absent. The sample consists of some 40,000 clones, 70% to 75% of them appearing once. The sequenced sample was PBMCs. The receptors derive from a man aged 30 to 45 in good health and CMV-seronegative. The CDR3 runs from the conserved cysteine through the conserved F or W. The order of the fields is D gene, V gene, clone size, J gene, CDR3 DNA, CDR3 protein. D genes are given only for firm matches. The size field is filled for only some rows; it gives once, few, many or a size class.

TRBD1,TRBV28,NA,TRBJ1-4,TGTGCCAGCAGTTCTACCAGGACAGGGAGGGTTGGTGAAAAACTGTTTTTT,CASSSTRTGRVGEKLFF
TRBD2,TRBV15,few,TRBJ2-1,TGTGCCACCAGCAGTCCCCCCGGGGCACAGGGGACTAGCGGGGGGGCCGATGAGCAGTTCTTC,CATSSPPGAQGTSGGADEQFF
NA,TRBV5-1,NA,TRBJ2-1,TGCGCCAGCCAGGCAGTGGCTAGCGATTACAATGAGCAGTTCTTC,CASQAVASDYNEQFF
TRBD1,TRBV6-1,few,TRBJ1-1,TGTGCCAGCAGTGAACAGGGGGCAACCACTGAAGCTTTCTTT,CASSEQGATTEAFF
TRBD2,TRBV2,NA,TRBJ2-3,TGTGCCAGCAGGAAGGCGGGAGTTGGCACAGATACGCAGTATTTT,CASRKAGVGTDTQYF
NA,TRBV5-1,NA,TRBJ2-1,TGCGCCAGTTCCAAGCGGGCTCCGTATGAGCAGTTCTTC,CASSKRAPYEQFF
NA,TRBV19,NA,TRBJ2-3,TGTGCCAGTAGTATAGATCCACTCTCTAGCGTAGTCACAGATACGCAGTATTTT,CASSIDPLSSVVTDTQYF
TRBD2,TRBV12-5,NA,TRBJ2-3,TGTGCTAGTGGTTTGGTACTAGCGGGAGGCCTACGAAAACTCACAGATACGCAGTATTTT,CASGLVLAGGLRKLTDTQYF
NA,TRBV28,NA,TRBJ2-7,TGTGCCAGCAGTTTATCCGTTGGCCTAGGGGCACTATCCTACGAGCAGTACTTC,CASSLSVGLGALSYEQYF
TRBD1,TRBV6-1,NA,TRBJ1-2,TGTGCCAGCAGAGAGGGGGCGAACTATGGCTACACCTTC,CASREGANYGYTF
NA,TRBV16,NA,TRBJ1-2,TGTGCCAGCAGCCACCAAACAGGGTATGGCTACACCTTC,CASSHQTGYGYTF
TRBD2,TRBV28,NA,TRBJ2-1,TGTGCCACCTCGGGACTAGCGGGAGCCAGAGGGTACAATGAGCAGTTCTTC,CATSGLAGARGYNEQFF
TRBD2,TRBV30,NA,TRBJ2-1,TGTGCCTGGACCCAGACCTTAGCGGGAGGTGGTGAGCAGTTCTTC,CAWTQTLAGGGEQFF
NA,TRBV6-5,NA,TRBJ2-7,TGTGCCAGCTCCGCGAGCTCCTACGAGCAGTACTTC,CASSASSYEQYF
NA,TRBV4-2,NA,TRBJ2-1,TGTGCCAGCAGCCAAGGGGAGACGGGGGATAATGAGCAGTTCTTC,CASSQGETGDNEQFF
NA,TRBV28,NA,TRBJ2-7,TGTGCCAGCAGTTCCGAAGGAGGGAGCGCATCCTACGAGCAGTACTTC,CASSSEGGSASYEQYF
NA,TRBV6-5,NA,TRBJ1-2,TGTGCCAGCAGTTCGAAGGGGCCATATGGCTACACCTTC,CASSSKGPYGYTF
NA,TRBV4-1,NA,TRBJ2-2,TGCGCCAGCCGTTCCGGCACCGGGGAGCTGTTTTTT,CASRSGTGELFF
TRBD2,TRBV28,few,TRBJ2-7,TGTGCCAGCAGAACTTTTACCGGACTAGCGCCCCTGCGCGAGCAGTACTTC,CASRTFTGLAPLREQYF
TRBD1,TRBV15,NA,TRBJ2-3,TGTGCCACCAGCAGTTCGGACAGGGTGTGGCCAGATACGCAGTATTTT,CATSSSDRVWPDTQYF
NA,TRBV29-1,NA,TRBJ2-7,TGCAGCGTTTTCGGACAGTTCTACGAGCAGTACTTC,CSVFGQFYEQYF
TRBD1,TRBV7-8,NA,TRBJ2-2,TGTGCCAGCAGCCCAAGAGACAGGGCATACACCGGGGAGCTGTTTTTT,CASSPRDRAYTGELFF
TRBD1,TRBV28,NA,TRBJ1-3,TGTGCCAGCAGTCCACCGGGACAGCTCTCTGGAAACACCATATATTTT,CASSPPGQLSGNTIYF
NA,TRBV12-5,once,TRBJ1-2,TGTGCTAGTGGTCCGAACCAAGACCCCAGCTGGACTCTGTTTTGGGGCTATGGCTACACCTTC,CASGPNQDPSWTLFWGYGYTF
TRBD2,TRBV2,NA,TRBJ2-1,TGTGCCAGCAGTGAACGACTAGCGGGGGGTAATGAGCAGTTCTTC,CASSERLAGGNEQFF
NA,TRBV29-1,NA,TRBJ1-1,TGCAGCGTTCTTCCGGGGGCTGAAGCTTTCTTT,CSVLPGAEAFF
TRBD1,TRBV6-6,NA,TRBJ2-7,TGTGCCAGCAGTTACTCGTCTCCGGGACAGGGCTACGAGCAGTACTTC,CASSYSSPGQGYEQYF
TRBD2,TRBV19,NA,TRBJ2-2,TGTGCCAGTATTGGGGTGGGGGGGGCCGGGGAGCTGTTTTTT,CASIGVGGAGELFF
TRBD1,TRBV6-5,NA,TRBJ1-2,TGTGCCAGCAGACTAAGACAGGGCAGCTATGGCTACACCTTC,CASRLRQGSYGYTF
NA,TRBV28,NA,TRBJ2-2,TGTGCCAGCAGTTTAGCCGGGACAATGAACACCGGGGAGCTGTTTTTT,CASSLAGTMNTGELFF